The source of this T cell receptor (beta chain) is a study of T cell repertoires in cytomegalovirus infection (dated by TCRdb to the late 2010s). Concerning the study at large: Because public TCR beta signatures pointed to carriage of CMV infection together with the matching HLA type, the HLA type of each donor mattered for the analysis.

Beyond this particular receptor, the publication reports: Cumulative frequency of public TCR beta family members discriminated carriers of CMV infection plus the relevant HLA type in this cohort and an independent 352-donor cohort. The ex vivo response was dominated by HLA-C-restricted CMV-specific TCR beta clonotypes, which also provided the single most frequent clonotype in two of eight donors.

TCRdb names Illumina HiSeq 1500 as the instrument used. Using fastp at Q25 and MiXCR, TCRdb reprocessed the public reads and kept productive beta chains. Rows matching on CDR3 protein sequence are summarized as one entry with the most common DNA and genes. The sample profile shows more than 85,000 distinct CDR3 sequences; 23% of them were found once. The ten largest clonotypes hold about two fifths of the sample. This clonotype has a count of ten or more. The antigen it recognizes is unknown. Per-base qualities were not stored, and no clone one base away is much larger. The V end loses 0 bases and the J end loses 8 bases, and a stretch of 10 bases separates them. CDR1 and CDR2, per the germline V gene, are LGHNA and YSLEER. The CDR3 runs 14 residues from the cysteine to the phenylalanine. Only the CDR3 part of the read is kept: 42 bases, read in frame from the first base.

The sequence came from a human donor in good health (CMV status not recorded). Some clones in this sample may be carry-over from other donors' samples. Here the chain combines TRBV4-3 and TRBJ1-4; the D gene is perhaps TRBD1, on 5 matching bases. The sequenced sample was CD8+ T cells from PBMCs. The DNA sequence follows: TGCGCCAGCAGCCAAGACAGGGACGAGGAAAAACTGTTTTTT. Its protein is CASSQDRDEEKLFF.